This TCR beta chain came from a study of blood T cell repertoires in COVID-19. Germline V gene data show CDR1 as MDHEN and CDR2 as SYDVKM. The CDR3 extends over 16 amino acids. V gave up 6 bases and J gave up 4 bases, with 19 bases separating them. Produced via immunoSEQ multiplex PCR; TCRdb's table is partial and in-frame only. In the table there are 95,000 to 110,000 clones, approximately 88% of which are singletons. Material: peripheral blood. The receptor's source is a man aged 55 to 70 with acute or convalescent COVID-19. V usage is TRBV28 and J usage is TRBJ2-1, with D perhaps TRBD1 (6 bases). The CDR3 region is CASSHETGLTYNEQFF. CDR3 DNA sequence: TGTGCCAGCAGCCACGAAACAGGGTTAACTTACAATGAGCAGTTCTTC.